The 10 T cell receptor beta chains in this list originate from one sample, sequenced in a study of blood T cell repertoires in COVID-19. Sequencing used immunoSEQ multiplex PCR; TCRdb keeps in-frame clones, though not all of them. Of 50,000 to 70,000 clones listed, about 76% are singletons. Sequencing was done on a sample of peripheral blood. Receptors were obtained from a man aged 50-59 years with active or convalescent COVID-19.

This chain connects TRBV5-4 to TRBJ1-3, with D perhaps TRBD1 (6 bases). Germline-derived CDR1 and CDR2 are SGHNT and YYREEE (reference sequence). Trimming removed 3 bases at V and 4 bases at J, with 14 bases between. The CDR3 length is 15 residues. The CDR3 region is CASSSPTGNGNTIYF. The CDR3 region has the DNA TGTGCCAGCAGCTCCCCAACAGGGAACGGAAACACCATATATTTT.

The chain couples TRBV6-5 to TRBJ2-4; possible D gene TRBD2, 5 bases. The CDR3 runs to 11 residues. With 4 bases removed from V and 10 bases from J, the gap between germline ends came to 8 bases. Germline V gene lookup returns CDR1 MNHEY and CDR2 SVGAGI. For the CDR3, the DNA is TGTGCCAGCAGTTCCGAGCGGATTCAGTACTTC. Translating gives CASSSERIQYF.

This clone was picked up a small number of times. V and J are TRBV7-9 and TRBJ2-5, with no clear D. This CDR3 spans 14 amino acids. Trimming took 6 bases from V and 4 from J, leaving 15 bases between them. The germline gives CDR1 SEHNR, CDR2 FQNEAQ (reference sequence). The CDR3 DNA reads TGTGCCAGCAGTTCGCTAGGTGTAGCAGAGACCCAGTACTTC. Encoded protein: CASSSLGVAETQYF. Full variable domain (rest looked up from reference TRBV7-9 and TRBJ2-5): DTGVSQNPRHKITKRGQNVTFRCDPISEHNRLYWYRQTLGQGPEFLTYFQNEAQLEKSRLLSDRFSAERPKGSFSTLEIQRTEQGDSAMYLCASSSLGVAETQYFGPGTRLLVL.

Comment on this clone: Other DNA sequences in the sample encode the same CDR3. The chain couples TRBV15 to TRBJ2-1; D perhaps matches TRBD2 (6 bases). The CDR3 extends over 13 amino acids. The V end was cut by 4 bases, the J end by 7 bases, with 11 bases between. CDR1 LNHNV and CDR2 YYDKDF come from the germline V gene (reference sequence). The CDR3 is CATSTRRGNEQFF. The DNA for the CDR3 is TGTGCCACCAGCACAAGACGGGGGAATGAGCAGTTCTTC.

This clone was observed a few times. V gene TRBV4-2 combines with J gene TRBJ1-2, with a tentative D call TRBD1 (6 bases). The CDR3 consists of 13 residues. Trimming stripped 4 bases from V and 4 bases from J, with 10 bases between. The germline gives CDR1 LGHNA, CDR2 YNFKEQ. The CDR3 spells CASSLRGAYGYTF. CDR3 DNA sequence: TGTGCCAGCAGCCTTCGGGGGGCCTATGGCTACACCTTC.

CDR3 bases: TGCGCCAGCAGCTTACGGACGACAGGCGAGCAGTACTTC. Protein product: CASSLRTTGEQYF. The gene calls are TRBV5-1 and TRBJ2-7; the D gene is possibly TRBD1 (6 bases). The CDR3 is 13 residues long. Trimming left V 2 bases short and J 6 bases short, with 12 bases between. Germline loops: CDR1 SGHRS, CDR2 YFSETQ.

The CDR3 loop is CASSQDFAGGNEQFF. CDR3 sequence (DNA): TGTGCCAGCAGCCAAGATTTTGCGGGAGGGAATGAGCAGTTCTTC. This sequence joins TRBV3-1 (or the pseudogene TRBV3-2) and TRBJ2-1; 9 bases agree with TRBD2. The CDR3 covers 15 residues. Germline V lookup: CDR1 LGHDT, CDR2 YNNKEL (reference sequence). V lost 0 bases to trimming and J lost 7 bases; unmatched junction nucleotides: 4.

The rearrangement joins TRBV7-2 to TRBJ1-6, with TRBD1 matching over 7 bases. Germline CDR1 reads SGHTA; CDR2 reads FQGNSA. V trimming: 6 bases; J trimming: 11 bases; junction bases outside the gene matches: 13. The CDR3 totals 15 residues. The CDR3 reads CASRLRQGGYAPLHF. CDR3 sequence (DNA): TGTGCCAGCAGGCTACGACAGGGAGGTTATGCACCCCTCCACTTT.

This clone was seen a handful of times. The rearrangement joins TRBV2 to TRBJ1-2; 7 nucleotides line up with TRBD1. The length of the CDR3 is 12 residues. Germline assignment: CDR1 SNHLY and CDR2 FYNNEI. The ends lost 6 bases at V and 13 bases at J; junction bases unmatched: 11. The CDR3 region is CASSAEDRRLTF. CDR3 DNA: TGTGCCAGCAGCGCTGAGGACAGGAGGCTCACCTTC.

The chain joins TRBV6-1 to TRBJ1-3; no clear D. Germline V lookup: CDR1 MNHNS, CDR2 SASEGT. CDR3 size: 18 residues. Trimming took off 0 bases at V and 1 base at J, with 16 bases between the two ends. CDR3 bases: TGTGCCAGCAGTGAAGCCCCCACGATAGTATTGTCTGGAAACACCATATATTTT. This gives the protein CASSEAPTIVLSGNTIYF.